This T cell receptor beta chain was sequenced for a study of Tregs in tolerant kidney transplant recipients. Study summary: The nonmyeloablative bone marrow transplants came from related graft donors, with transient mixed chimerism.

Produced via immunoSEQ multiplex PCR; TCRdb's table is partial and in-frame only. In the table there are about 100,000 clones, almost 90% of which are singletons. This clone appeared a single time. The antigen is unknown. Germline lookup yields CDR1 MNHEY and CDR2 SMNVEV (reference sequence). This CDR3 contains 14 residues. J lost 7 bases, V lost 7 bases, and 9 bases had no gene match. Study-level findings and limits: Findings come from small patient numbers and require larger validation. The most relevant donor-specific Treg TCRbeta repertoire apparently came from expansion with activated donor B cells.

The receptor was isolated from a human donor who received a combined kidney and bone marrow transplant. The starting material was CD4+ T cells from blood, obtained before the transplant. The rearrangement links TRBV27 to TRBJ1-4, with 7 bases that match TRBD1. DNA for the CDR3: TGTGCCAGCAAACTACAGGGGATGAGTGAAAAACTGTTTTTT. The encoded protein is CASKLQGMSEKLFF.